Only one count was recorded for the clone carrying this TCR beta chain. Its matching antigen is unknown. Libraries were prepared by immunoSEQ multiplex PCR; TCRdb keeps only in-frame clonotypes and omits some of them. The sample contains around 50,000 clones, 70% to 85% of which appear only once. The germline V gene encodes CDR1 KGHSH and CDR2 LQKENI. The V gene lost 2 bases and the J gene lost 1 base, with 5 bases spanning the gap. The CDR3 runs 13 residues. This entry is derived from a study of PD-1 blockade in mismatch repair-deficient tumors. Findings and limits, study-wide: Rapid post-treatment expansion, then contraction, generally preceding radiologic response, marked tumor-resident clones.

The TCR-sequenced patients were a few responders to pembrolizumab. The chain employs TRBV18 and TRBJ1-1; D gene unclear. The TCR was taken from an adult with mismatch repair-deficient cancer. This material consisted of PBMCs, taken before pembrolizumab treatment. The CDR3 sequence: CASSPLPNTEAFF. In nucleotides, the CDR3 is TGTGCCAGCTCACCATTGCCGAACACTGAAGCTTTCTTT.